This T cell receptor (beta chain) derives from a study of T-cell reconstitution after alpha-beta-depleted transplantation in children (TCRdb year 2016). Notes on the research overall: T-cell immune reconstitution after TCRalphabeta/CD19-depleted allogeneic hematopoietic cell transplantation in children was quantitatively tracked in the study by means of TCR repertoire profiling. Points the paper makes about the study in general: In some patients, the high TCRbeta diversity seen at day 60 was put down to recipient T cells and intrathymic progenitors that had survived conditioning. Over subsequent months, a decline in hyperexpanded clone frequencies was noted, and after one year, T-cell counts and TCRbeta diversity were mostly ascribed to newly produced T cells. The apparently early recovery of alphabetaT-cell counts about two months after transplant reportedly depended on only several hundred rapidly expanded clones that came from non-depleted graft cells.

The treatment or condition label of this sample denotes: allogeneic hematopoietic cell transplantation with graft depleted of TCRalphabeta T cells and CD19 B cells. The children who served as transplant recipients had been given grafts of TCRalphabeta/CD19-depleted allogeneic hematopoietic cells. A word on this clonotype: Its target antigen remains unknown. The record has no base qualities; no much larger clone is one base away.

Library preparation used PCR. The listed sequencing device is Illumina HiSeq 2500. To normalize quantification of the TCRbeta repertoire, the TCR libraries were built with molecular barcoding that relied on unique molecular identifiers. The raw public data were reprocessed by TCRdb itself: fastp quality trimming at Q25, MiXCR clonotype calling, in-frame beta chains only. Records with the same CDR3 protein are collapsed into one entry carrying the most frequent genes and DNA. In this sample the table shows about 980,000 distinct CDR3 sequences, 25% to 35% of which occur a single time. The ten top clones hold under 30% of the sample. Here V drops 3 bases and J drops 2 bases, and the junction holds 8 bases not matched to any gene. Sequences SGHRS (CDR1) and YFSETQ (CDR2) are obtained from the germline V gene. The CDR3 spans 16 residues, from the cysteine through the phenylalanine. Kept here is only the CDR3 DNA, which spans 48 bases and is read in frame from base 1.

This specimen was PBMCs, mostly from graft donor cells, taken 360 days after TCRalphabeta/CD19-depleted stem cell transplant. The chain uses TRBV5-1 and TRBJ2-1; 7 central bases correspond to TRBD1. The receptor was isolated from a boy younger than two who had a stem cell transplant for SCID, so the T cells may come from the graft donor. The DNA reads TGCGCCAGCAGCTCGCAGCCCGGGACAGCCTACAATGAGCAGTTCTTC. Translation gives CASSSQPGTAYNEQFF. Supplemented by the reference TRBV5-1 and TRBJ2-1 proteins around the CDR3, the complete variable domain is KAGVTQTPRYLIKTRGQQVTLSCSPISGHRSVSWYQQTPGQGLQFLFEYFSETQRNKGNFPGRFSGRQFSNSRSEMNVSTLELGDSALYLCASSSQPGTAYNEQFFGPGTRLTVL.